This is a list of T cell receptor beta chains from one sample in a study of blood T cell repertoires in COVID-19. Clones were read by immunoSEQ multiplex PCR, and TCRdb kept only the in-frame ones, dropping some. Here the sample spans a few hundred thousand clones, 65% to 85% being singletons. Sequencing was carried out using peripheral blood. The origin of the receptors is a woman aged 25 to 39 with COVID-19, enrolled during active disease. Both conserved end residues are part of each CDR3. Fields, in order: CDR3 length, J gene, D gene, V gene, clone size, CDR3 DNA, CDR3 protein. D genes are given only for firm matches. Only some rows state a clone size, as once, few, many or a class for expanded clones.

15 | TRBJ1-3 | TRBD1 | TRBV15 | . | TGTGCCACCAGCAGAGTGACAGGGGAAGGAAACACCATATATTTT | CATSRVTGEGNTIYF
15 | TRBJ2-5 | TRBD2 | TRBV28 | . | TGTGCCAGCCCCTCTCTCGGGAGGATGTGGGAGACCCAGTACTTC | CASPSLGRMWETQYF
14 | TRBJ2-2 | TRBD1 | TRBV19 | . | TGTGCCAGTAGTACCGGACAGGGTGCCGGGGAGCTGTTTTTT | CASSTGQGAGELFF
14 | TRBJ1-1 | TRBD1 | TRBV3-1/TRBV3-2 | . | TGTGCCAGCAGCCGAGGACAGGGGAACACTGAAGCTTTCTTT | CASSRGQGNTEAFF
14 | TRBJ1-2 | . | TRBV5-1 | . | TGCGCCAGCAGCTCCACAGGGATTCAGAGTGGCTACACCTTC | CASSSTGIQSGYTF
14 | TRBJ1-1 | . | TRBV25-1 | . | TGTGCCAGCAGTGGGTGGAGGACGAACACTGAAGCTTTCTTT | CASSGWRTNTEAFF
15 | TRBJ1-5 | . | TRBV19 | . | TGTGCCAGTAGAACCGACAGATCGAGCAATCAGCCCCAGCATTTT | CASRTDRSSNQPQHF
16 | TRBJ1-6 | . | TRBV7-2 | few | TGTGCCAGCAGCTTTTCGGTCCGGGATTCAAATTCACCCCTCCACTTT | CASSFSVRDSNSPLHF
17 | TRBJ2-3 | TRBD2 | TRBV11-2 | . | TGTGCCAGCAGCCTGAGGGCTAGCGGCCTCACGGCAGATACGCAGTATTTT | CASSLRASGLTADTQYF
16 | TRBJ2-1 | . | TRBV4-3 | . | TGCGCCAGCAGCCTGAGCATAACGGTGCCCTACAATGAGCAGTTCTTC | CASSLSITVPYNEQFF
12 | TRBJ1-1 | . | TRBV11-1 | . | TGTGCCAGCAGCGCTCGGGGGACTGAAGCTTTCTTT | CASSARGTEAFF
14 | TRBJ2-7 | . | TRBV9 | . | TGTGCCAGCAGCGCCGGAGGGAGCTCCTACGAGCAGTACTTC | CASSAGGSSYEQYF
17 | TRBJ1-2 | TRBD1 | TRBV2 | . | TGTGCCAGCAGTCACACAGGACAGGCGTTTGGTGACTATGGCTACACCTTC | CASSHTGQAFGDYGYTF
11 | TRBJ1-1 | . | TRBV29-1 | . | TGCAGCGTTCTCAGGGTGCCTGAAGCTTTCTTT | CSVLRVPEAFF
12 | TRBJ2-1 | TRBD2 | TRBV19 | . | TGTGCCAGTAGTAGGGGGGGACCTGAGCAGTTCTTC | CASSRGGPEQFF